Each of the 8 T cell receptor beta chains below was sequenced from the same sample in a study of long-term antiretroviral therapy in people with HIV. Running of the v3.0 immunoSEQ assay took place at survey level. Measured with immunoSEQ multiplex PCR; TCRdb has only the in-frame clones, and not every one. The profile covers tens of thousands of clones, with approximately 80% appearing a single time and 4.5% to 7% taken by the ten largest. Specimen: unsorted PBMCs, collected 0.2 years after starting antiretroviral therapy. These receptors were taken from a woman aged 25-40 years with HIV.

The chain couples TRBV29-1 to TRBJ1-1; D is uncertain. V was shortened by 5 bases and J by 0 bases, with 13 bases between the two germline ends. The germline CDR1 and CDR2 sequences are SQVTM and ANQGSEA. There are 14 residues in the CDR3. The CDR3 nucleotides are TGCAGCGTTAGGCCAGAGATTCTGAACACTGAAGCTTTCTTT. Residues: CSVRPEILNTEAFF. Looking up the rest from reference TRBV29-1 and TRBJ1-1 gives the full variable domain: SAVISQKPSRDICQRGTSLTIQCQVDSQVTMMFWYRQQPGQSLTLIATANQGSEATYESGFVIDKFPISRPNLTFSTLTVSNMSPEDSSIYLCSVRPEILNTEAFFGQGTRLTVV.

V gene TRBV9 combines with J gene TRBJ2-3, with 13 bases that match TRBD2. Germline CDR1 reads SGDLS; CDR2 reads YYNGEE. The V gene end was trimmed by 3 bases and the J gene end by 4 bases; junction bases not matched to a gene: 11. The CDR3 totals 18 residues. This CDR3 is CASSEGLAGFRDPDTQYF. The CDR3 coding sequence is TGTGCCAGCAGCGAGGGACTAGCGGGGTTCCGCGACCCAGATACGCAGTATTTT.

This chain uses TRBV7-8 with TRBJ2-1; a weak D match, TRBD1 (7 bases). The germline V gene has CDR1 SGHVS and CDR2 FQNEAQ. Between the trimmed V and J ends, which lost 1 base and 7 bases, there was a span of 14 bases. The CDR3 contains 15 residues. The CDR3 sequence is CASSLEGGTDNEQFF. Here the CDR3 DNA reads TGTGCCAGCAGCTTAGAAGGCGGGACAGATAATGAGCAGTTCTTC.

The chain couples TRBV5-1 to TRBJ2-2; TRBD1 matches at 7 bases. There are 14 residues in the CDR3. Germline CDR1 and CDR2: SGHRS and YFSETQ. The J segment lost 2 bases and the V segment lost 7 bases, leaving 5 bases of the junction unmatched. The CDR3 nucleotides are TGCGCCAGCGGTCGACAGGGAAACACCGGGGAGCTGTTTTTT. It encodes CASGRQGNTGELFF.

The chain couples TRBV2 to TRBJ1-4; TRBD1 agrees at 7 bases. Trimming removed 6 bases from V and 3 bases from J; junction bases left unmatched: 7. This CDR3 region has 15 residues. Looked up from germline, CDR1 is SNHLY and CDR2 is FYNNEI. The CDR3 coding sequence is TGTGCCAGCAGGTTTCCGACAGGGCCTAATGAAAAACTGTTTTTT. It translates to CASRFPTGPNEKLFF.

The chain links TRBV29-1 to TRBJ1-5; D not resolved. CDR3 size: 12 residues. The germline V gene encodes CDR1 SQVTM and CDR2 ANQGSEA. Trimming shortened V by 4 bases and J by 2 bases, and 6 bases separated the two germline ends. This CDR3 reads CSVGQGNQPQHF. CDR3 nucleotide sequence: TGCAGCGTTGGGCAGGGCAATCAGCCCCAGCATTTT.

The CDR3 DNA reads TGTGCCAGCAGCCTGGCTCTAGCCTTGAACACTGAAGCTTTCTTT. This codes for CASSLALALNTEAFF. V gene TRBV7-2 combines with J gene TRBJ1-1; no clear D gene. V was cut by 5 bases and J by 0 bases, with 13 bases left in between. The CDR3 covers 15 residues. Germline V gene lookup returns CDR1 SGHTA and CDR2 FQGNSA.

The J gene is TRBJ2-1, the V gene TRBV11-1; TRBD1 is a possible D gene (5 bases). Trimming took off 1 base at V and 15 bases at J, with 16 bases between the two ends. CDR3 size: 13 residues. CDR1 is SGHAT and CDR2 is FQDESV in the germline V gene (reference sequence). The CDR3 coding sequence is TGTGCCAGCAGCTTAGTAAGAGGATCAGGGCGGTTCTTC. Translating it yields CASSLVRGSGRFF.